Below, 24 T cell receptor beta chains from the same sample are listed, as sequenced in a study of cytomegalovirus exposure and HLA in healthy donors (TCRdb year 2017). The library relied on the immunoSEQ multiplex PCR assay. For the multiplex PCR, a mixture combining 60 forward primers for TCR Vbeta segments and 13 reverse primers for TCR Jbeta segments was used. TCRdb limited this immuneACCESS table to in-frame rearrangements with V and J called. A share of clones is missing; checked studies link under half to unresolved V genes, and the rest is unexplained. For this sample there are approximately 100,000 clones; 79% appear just once. Approximately 2.8% of the sample is taken by the ten largest. The specimen was PBMCs. The receptors shown here come from a woman aged 40 to 55 in good health and CMV-seronegative.

This clone was recorded a few times. The chain couples TRBV19 to TRBJ1-1; 9 bases line up with TRBD1. The V segment lost 1 base and the J segment 1 base; nucleotides outside the gene matches: 7. Per germline, CDR1 LNHDA and CDR2 SQIVND (reference sequence). The CDR3 sequence is 17 residues long. CDR3 residues: CASSIGMPGQGNTEAFF. The CDR3 nucleotides read TGTGCCAGTAGTATAGGTATGCCGGGACAGGGGAACACTGAAGCTTTCTTT.

This clone turned up a few times. The chain carries TRBV11-3 and TRBJ2-3; TRBD1 is a possible D gene (5 bases). This CDR3 region has 14 residues. Trimming pared 5 bases from V and 3 bases from J, leaving 12 bases between. Germline CDR1 reads SGHNT; CDR2 reads YENEEA. CDR3: CASSKGRATDTQYF. CDR3 nucleotides: TGTGCCAGCAGCAAGGGCAGGGCGACAGATACGCAGTATTTT.

The chain employs TRBV4-3 and TRBJ1-3; TRBD1 matches at 8 bases. From germline, CDR1 is LGHNA and CDR2 YSLEER. The CDR3 runs to 15 residues. With V trimmed by 4 bases and J by 0 bases, 2 bases remained unmatched. The CDR3 DNA sequence: TGCGCCAGCAGCCTACAGGGGGACTCTGGAAACACCATATATTTT. It codes for CASSLQGDSGNTIYF.

The J gene is TRBJ1-6, the V gene TRBV5-4; TRBD1 matches at 7 bases. Losses at the gene ends were 4 bases for V and 5 bases for J; bases not matched to a gene: 6. The germline V gene has CDR1 SGHNT and CDR2 YYREEE (reference sequence). The CDR3 consists of 15 residues. CDR3 in amino acids: CASSVPGTDNSPLHF. CDR3 nucleotides: TGTGCCAGCAGCGTCCCCGGGACAGATAATTCACCCCTCCACTTT.

V usage is TRBV2 and J usage is TRBJ1-5; 7 bases agree with TRBD1. CDR1 and CDR2 (germline): SNHLY, FYNNEI. V lost 2 bases to trimming and J lost 5 bases; unmatched junction nucleotides: 6. This CDR3 spans 15 amino acids. The CDR3 nucleotides read TGTGCCAGCAGTGAACCGGGACAGCGAGATCAGCCCCAGCATTTT. This codes for CASSEPGQRDQPQHF.

This clone was seen once. This sequence joins TRBV27 and TRBJ2-7; D ambiguous. V lost 2 bases, J lost 6 bases, and 17 bases lay in between. Germline V lookup: CDR1 MNHEY, CDR2 SMNVEV (reference sequence). The CDR3 length is 15 residues. This CDR3 is CASSLRRPPPVEQYF. In nucleotides, the CDR3 is TGTGCCAGCAGTTTAAGGAGACCCCCGCCGGTCGAGCAGTACTTC.

The chain employs TRBV6-6 and TRBJ1-1; D may be TRBD1 (5 bases). V lost 5 bases and J 2 bases, leaving 12 bases between the germline ends. The germline CDR1 and CDR2 sequences are MNHNY and SVGAGI (reference sequence). The CDR3 has 14 residues. Here the CDR3 reads CASSTAGPNTEAFF. Written as DNA, the CDR3 is TGTGCCAGCAGTACCGCGGGACCTAACACTGAAGCTTTCTTT.

V and J are TRBV29-1 and TRBJ2-5; 11 positions match TRBD1. CDR1 and CDR2 (germline): SQVTM, ANQGSEA. CDR3 length: 16 amino acids. V trimming: 7 bases; J trimming: 4 bases; junction bases outside the gene matches: 14. The CDR3 bases are TGCAGCGCTAACCCGTCCGGGACAGGGGGAGGAGAGACCCAGTACTTC. It yields the protein CSANPSGTGGGETQYF.

The chain joins TRBV5-4 to TRBJ2-3; TRBD2 agrees at 12 bases. CDR1 and CDR2 from the germline V gene are SGHNT and YYREEE (reference sequence). V was pared by 4 bases and J by 3 bases, with 12 bases of the junction left unmatched. The CDR3 length is 18 residues. CDR3 region: CASSPEASGRAGTDTQYF. CDR3 nucleotide sequence: TGTGCCAGCAGCCCGGAGGCTAGCGGGAGGGCCGGGACAGATACGCAGTATTTT.

In the case of this clone: The junction does not match germline at one end; this may be a read error. The chain links TRBV7-9 to TRBJ2-1; 7 bases match TRBD2. The CDR3 runs 15 residues. CDR1 is SEHNR, CDR2 FQNEAQ, per germline (reference sequence). The CDR3 loop is CSSSLAAGVYNEQFF. The CDR3 DNA reads as TGTTCCAGCAGCTTAGCTGCGGGAGTCTACAATGAGCAGTTCTTC.

V gene TRBV6-1 combines with J gene TRBJ1-2; weak D call: TRBD1 (6 bases). V lost 6 bases and J 1 base, leaving 15 bases between the germline ends. Germline V gene sequence: CDR1 MNHNS, CDR2 SASEGT. The CDR3 spans 15 residues. CDR3 loop: CASSEGGAVNYGYTF. CDR3 in DNA: TGTGCCAGCAGCGAGGGGGGGGCGGTTAACTATGGCTACACCTTC.

The chain links TRBV15 to TRBJ1-1, with TRBD1 as a possible D gene (5 bases). Per germline, CDR1 LNHNV and CDR2 YYDKDF (reference sequence). Trimming pared 0 bases from V and 8 bases from J, leaving 10 bases between. The CDR3 is 13 residues long. The CDR3 nucleotides are TGTGCCACCAGCAGAGATCCAGGGTTGGAAGCTTTCTTT. This gives the protein CATSRDPGLEAFF.

In this sample, this clone turned up a few times. DNA for the CDR3: TGTGCCAGCAGGTACTCGAATTCACCCCTCCACTTT. This codes for CASRYSNSPLHF. This rearrangement joins TRBV27 to TRBJ1-6; no firm D call. Trimming took 6 bases from V and 7 from J, leaving 7 bases between them. This CDR3 region has 12 residues. The germline V gene encodes CDR1 MNHEY and CDR2 SMNVEV (reference sequence).

A few counts support this clone. The chain carries TRBV5-6 and TRBJ2-5; D perhaps matches TRBD2 (6 bases). CDR1 is SGHDT and CDR2 is YYEEEE in the germline V gene. Trimming left V 3 bases short and J 5 bases short, with 14 bases between. There are 14 residues in the CDR3. This CDR3 reads CASSWTGTGETQYF. The CDR3 nucleotides are TGTGCCAGCAGCTGGACCGGGACTGGTGAGACCCAGTACTTC.

The chain joins TRBV25-1 to TRBJ1-1; D unclear. V lost 5 bases to trimming and J lost 10 bases, with 14 bases between them. The CDR3 is 12 residues long. Germline values: CDR1 MGHDK, CDR2 SYGVNS. The CDR3 reads CASSPPGGGAFF. In DNA, the CDR3 is TGTGCCAGCAGTCCCCCGGGCGGAGGAGCTTTCTTT.

The chain joins TRBV6-5 to TRBJ2-7, with TRBD2 matching over 8 bases. The germline gives CDR1 MNHEY, CDR2 SVGAGI. Trimming cost V 8 bases and J 0 bases; bases outside gene matches: 3. The length of the CDR3 is 13 residues. This CDR3 is CASAGGSSYEQYF. Here the CDR3 DNA reads TGTGCCAGCGCGGGAGGCAGCTCCTACGAGCAGTACTTC.

The chain links TRBV9 to TRBJ2-1; 14 nucleotides align to TRBD2. CDR3 size: 16 residues. Trimming took 2 bases from V and 8 from J; bases not matched to a gene: 6. Germline V lookup: CDR1 SGDLS, CDR2 YYNGEE. The CDR3 spells CASSVSGTSGSDEQFF. CDR3 coding DNA: TGTGCCAGCAGCGTCTCCGGGACTAGCGGGAGCGATGAGCAGTTCTTC.

This clone was seen more than once but under ten times. The genes are TRBV19 and TRBJ2-2; 8 bases line up with TRBD2. V gave up 10 bases and J gave up 6 bases; unmatched junction bases: 13. Germline V gene sequence: CDR1 LNHDA, CDR2 SQIVND (reference sequence). The CDR3 consists of 15 residues. The CDR3 loop is CATQGGPGRAGELFF. CDR3 bases: TGTGCCACCCAAGGGGGTCCCGGGAGGGCCGGGGAGCTGTTTTTT.

This chain links TRBV2 with TRBJ2-5, with D possibly TRBD1 on 5 matching bases. Judging by the DNA end, TRBJ2-7 fits better; the J call may be wrong. The CDR3 runs to 15 residues. Germline CDR1 is SNHLY and CDR2 is FYNNEI. The CDR3 nucleotides are TGTGCCAGCAGTGAACTTGGCAGGGTATCCTACGAGCAGTACTTC. Its translation: CASSELGRVSYEQYF.

V is TRBV5-6 and J is TRBJ1-2, with D tentatively TRBD1 (6 bases). Trimming left V 0 bases short and J 5 bases short, with 8 bases between. This CDR3 has 13 amino acids. The germline V gene has CDR1 SGHDT and CDR2 YYEEEE. As DNA, the CDR3 is TGTGCCAGCAGCTTGGAGCAGGGGTATGGCTACACCTTC. The encoded protein is CASSLEQGYGYTF.

The chain is built from TRBV6-5 and TRBJ1-2; no clear D. This CDR3 is built from 15 residues. CDR1 is MNHEY, CDR2 SVGAGI, per germline. Trimming took 6 bases from V and 0 from J, leaving 14 bases between them. The CDR3 here is CASRTSRGSNYGYTF. The CDR3 DNA reads as TGTGCCAGCAGGACGAGCAGAGGGTCTAACTATGGCTACACCTTC.

The chain's CDR3 is CASSYRGSHTEAFF. CDR3 bases: TGTGCCAGCAGTTATCGGGGAAGTCACACTGAAGCTTTCTTT. The genes are TRBV27 and TRBJ1-1; D not certain. The CDR3 covers 14 residues. Germline CDR1 reads MNHEY; CDR2 reads SMNVEV (reference sequence). The ends were cut back, 4 bases at V and 3 bases at J, with 12 bases in the middle.

The chain recombines TRBV7-9 with TRBJ1-4; no clear D gene. From germline, CDR1 is SEHNR and CDR2 FQNEAQ (reference sequence). Trimming took 3 bases from V and 10 from J, leaving 15 bases between them. CDR3 length: 14 residues. CDR3 protein: CASSFLSGAGKLFF. CDR3 DNA: TGTGCCAGCAGCTTCCTATCCGGCGCGGGAAAACTGTTTTTT.

This chain connects TRBV7-2 to TRBJ1-4, with 9 bases matching TRBD1. V gave up 5 bases and J gave up 0 bases; unmatched junction bases: 10. Germline V gives CDR1 SGHTA, CDR2 FQGNSA. This CDR3 region has 18 residues. The CDR3 loop is CASSPGQGAGATNEKLFF. The CDR3 DNA reads as TGTGCCAGCAGCCCGGGACAGGGCGCGGGAGCAACTAATGAAAAACTGTTTTTT.